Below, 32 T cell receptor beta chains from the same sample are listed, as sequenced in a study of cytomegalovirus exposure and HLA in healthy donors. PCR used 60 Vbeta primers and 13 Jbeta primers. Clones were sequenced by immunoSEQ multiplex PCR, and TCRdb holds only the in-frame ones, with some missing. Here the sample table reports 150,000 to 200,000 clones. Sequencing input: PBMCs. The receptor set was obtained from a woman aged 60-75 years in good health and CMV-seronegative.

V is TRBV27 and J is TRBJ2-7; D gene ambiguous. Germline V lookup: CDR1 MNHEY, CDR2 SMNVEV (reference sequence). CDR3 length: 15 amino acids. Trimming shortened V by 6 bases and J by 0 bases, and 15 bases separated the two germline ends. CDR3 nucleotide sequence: TGTGCCAGCAGCCCCCAAAATGCGGTCTCCTACGAGCAGTACTTC. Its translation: CASSPQNAVSYEQYF.

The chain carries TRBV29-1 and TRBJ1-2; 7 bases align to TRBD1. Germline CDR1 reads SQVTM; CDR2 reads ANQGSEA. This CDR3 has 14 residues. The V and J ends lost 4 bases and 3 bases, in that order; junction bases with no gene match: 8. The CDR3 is CSVGTGWVDYGYTF. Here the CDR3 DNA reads TGCAGCGTTGGGACAGGTTGGGTCGACTATGGCTACACCTTC.

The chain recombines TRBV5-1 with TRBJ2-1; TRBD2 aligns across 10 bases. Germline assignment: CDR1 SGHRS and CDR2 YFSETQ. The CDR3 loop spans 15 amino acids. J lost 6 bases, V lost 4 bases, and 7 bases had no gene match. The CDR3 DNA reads TGCGCCAGCAGCCGGGTGGCTAGCGGGAGCAATGAGCAGTTCTTC. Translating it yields CASSRVASGSNEQFF. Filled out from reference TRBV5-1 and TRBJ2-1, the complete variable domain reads KAGVTQTPRYLIKTRGQQVTLSCSPISGHRSVSWYQQTPGQGLQFLFEYFSETQRNKGNFPGRFSGRQFSNSRSEMNVSTLELGDSALYLCASSRVASGSNEQFFGPGTRLTVL.

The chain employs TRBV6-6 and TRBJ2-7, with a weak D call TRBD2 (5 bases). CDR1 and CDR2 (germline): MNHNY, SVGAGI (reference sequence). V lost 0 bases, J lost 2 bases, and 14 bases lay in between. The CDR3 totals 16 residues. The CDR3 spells CASSYSRPGLTYEQYF. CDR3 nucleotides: TGTGCCAGCAGTTACTCGAGACCGGGATTGACCTACGAGCAGTACTTC.

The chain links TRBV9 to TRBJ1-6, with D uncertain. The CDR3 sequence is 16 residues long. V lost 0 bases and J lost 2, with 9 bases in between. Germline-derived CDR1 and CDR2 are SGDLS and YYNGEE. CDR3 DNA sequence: TGTGCCAGCAGCGTAGCCGGGGAACCCTATAATTCACCCCTCCACTTT. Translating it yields CASSVAGEPYNSPLHF.

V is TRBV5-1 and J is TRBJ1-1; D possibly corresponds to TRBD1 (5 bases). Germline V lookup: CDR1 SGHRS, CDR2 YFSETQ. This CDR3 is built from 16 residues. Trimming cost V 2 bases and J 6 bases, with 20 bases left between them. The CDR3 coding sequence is TGCGCCAGCAGCTTACGCGGGACGGAGGGAAACGCTGAAGCTTTCTTT. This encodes CASSLRGTEGNAEAFF.

The CDR3 bases are TGTGCCAGCAGCTGGACAGGGGGGAACACTGAAGCTTTCTTT. Encoded protein: CASSWTGGNTEAFF. This sequence joins TRBV5-6 and TRBJ1-1; TRBD1 agrees at 10 bases. The CDR3 extends over 14 amino acids. Unmatched junction bases numbered 0, after V lost 3 bases and J lost 1 base. Germline V gives CDR1 SGHDT, CDR2 YYEEEE.

CDR3 protein: CASSSRGLSYEQYF. CDR3 DNA sequence: TGTGCCAGCTCTTCAAGGGGACTCTCCTACGAGCAGTACTTC. The rearrangement joins TRBV7-9 to TRBJ2-7, with a possible D match to TRBD2 (6 bases). V dropped 8 bases and J dropped 0 bases, with 14 bases sitting between them. CDR3 length: 14 amino acids. Germline V CDR1 and CDR2: SEHNR, FQNEAQ (reference sequence).

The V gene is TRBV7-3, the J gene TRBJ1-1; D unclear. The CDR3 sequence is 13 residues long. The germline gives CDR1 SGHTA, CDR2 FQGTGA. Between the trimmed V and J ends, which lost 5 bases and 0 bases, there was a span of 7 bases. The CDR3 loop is CASSRELNTEAFF. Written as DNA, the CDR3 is TGTGCCAGCAGCCGTGAGTTGAACACTGAAGCTTTCTTT. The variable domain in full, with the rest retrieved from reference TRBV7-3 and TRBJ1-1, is GAGVSQTPSNKVTEKGKYVELRCDPISGHTALYWYRQSLGQGPEFLIYFQGTGAADDSGLPNDRFFAVRPEGSVSTLKIQRTERGDSAVYLCASSRELNTEAFFGQGTRLTVV.

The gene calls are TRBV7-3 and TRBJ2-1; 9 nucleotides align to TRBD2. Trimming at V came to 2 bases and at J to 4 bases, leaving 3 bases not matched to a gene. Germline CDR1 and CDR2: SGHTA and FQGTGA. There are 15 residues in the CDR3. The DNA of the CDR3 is TGTGCCAGCAGCTTAGGCGGGGGGGAATACAATGAGCAGTTCTTC. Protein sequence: CASSLGGGEYNEQFF. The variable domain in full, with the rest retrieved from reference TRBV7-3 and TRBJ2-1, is GAGVSQTPSNKVTEKGKYVELRCDPISGHTALYWYRQSLGQGPEFLIYFQGTGAADDSGLPNDRFFAVRPEGSVSTLKIQRTERGDSAVYLCASSLGGGEYNEQFFGPGTRLTVL.

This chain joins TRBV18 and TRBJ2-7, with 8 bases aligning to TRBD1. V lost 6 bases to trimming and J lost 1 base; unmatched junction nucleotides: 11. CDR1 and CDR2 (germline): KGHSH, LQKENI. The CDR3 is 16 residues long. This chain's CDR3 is CASSAGTGPRSYEQYF. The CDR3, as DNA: TGTGCCAGCTCGGCCGGGACAGGCCCCAGGTCCTACGAGCAGTACTTC.

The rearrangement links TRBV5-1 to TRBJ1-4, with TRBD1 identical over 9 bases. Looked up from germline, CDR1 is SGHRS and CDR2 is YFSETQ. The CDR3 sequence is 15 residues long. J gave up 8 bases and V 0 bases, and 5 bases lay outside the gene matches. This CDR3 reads CASSLEGTGREKLFF. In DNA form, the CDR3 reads TGCGCCAGCAGCTTGGAGGGGACAGGGAGGGAAAAACTGTTTTTT.

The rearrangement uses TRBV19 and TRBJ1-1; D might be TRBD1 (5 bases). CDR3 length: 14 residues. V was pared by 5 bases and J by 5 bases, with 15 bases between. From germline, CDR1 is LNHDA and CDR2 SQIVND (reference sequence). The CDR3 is CASSDSGGGTEAFF. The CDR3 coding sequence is TGTGCCAGTAGTGACTCTGGCGGGGGGACTGAAGCTTTCTTT.

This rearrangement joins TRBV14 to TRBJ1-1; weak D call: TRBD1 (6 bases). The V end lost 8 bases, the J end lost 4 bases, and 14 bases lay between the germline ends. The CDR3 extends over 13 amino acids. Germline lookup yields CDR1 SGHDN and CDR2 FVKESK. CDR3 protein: CASSSGTFTEAFF. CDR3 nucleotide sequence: TGTGCCAGCTCGAGTGGGACATTCACTGAAGCTTTCTTT.

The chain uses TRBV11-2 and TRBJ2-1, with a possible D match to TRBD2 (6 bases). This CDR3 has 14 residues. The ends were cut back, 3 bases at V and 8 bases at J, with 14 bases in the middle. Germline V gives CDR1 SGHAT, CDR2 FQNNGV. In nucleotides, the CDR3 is TGTGCCAGCAGCTTGGGACTTCCCCCACATGAGCAGTTCTTC. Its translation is CASSLGLPPHEQFF.

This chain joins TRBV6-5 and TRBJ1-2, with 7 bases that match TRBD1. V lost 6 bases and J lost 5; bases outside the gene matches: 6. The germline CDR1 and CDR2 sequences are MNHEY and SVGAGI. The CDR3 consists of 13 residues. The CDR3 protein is CASSSDREYGYTF. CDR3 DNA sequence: TGTGCCAGCAGCTCTGACAGGGAGTATGGCTACACCTTC.

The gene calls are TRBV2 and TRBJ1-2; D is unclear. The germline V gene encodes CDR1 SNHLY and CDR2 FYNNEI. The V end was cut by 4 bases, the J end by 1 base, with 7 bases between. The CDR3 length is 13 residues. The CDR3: CASSGDINYGYTF. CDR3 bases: TGTGCCAGCAGTGGCGACATTAACTATGGCTACACCTTC. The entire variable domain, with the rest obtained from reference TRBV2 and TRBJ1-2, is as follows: EPEVTQTPSHQVTQMGQEVILRCVPISNHLYFYWYRQILGQKVEFLVSFYNNEISEKSEIFDDQFSVERPDGSNFTLKIRSTKLEDSAMYFCASSGDINYGYTFGSGTRLTVV.

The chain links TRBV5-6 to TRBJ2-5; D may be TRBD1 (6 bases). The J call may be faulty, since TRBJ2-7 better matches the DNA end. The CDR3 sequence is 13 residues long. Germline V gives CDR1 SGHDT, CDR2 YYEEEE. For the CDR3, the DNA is TGTGCCAGCAGCTTGGCTGGGGGCGACGAGCAGTACTTC. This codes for CASSLAGGDEQYF.

The chain's CDR3 is CASSSYRESSYEQYF. In DNA form, the CDR3 reads TGTGCCAGCAGCTCTTACAGGGAAAGCTCCTACGAGCAGTACTTC. The chain joins TRBV5-4 to TRBJ2-7, with D possibly being TRBD1 (6 bases). The V gene lost 3 bases and the J gene lost 0 bases, with 13 bases spanning the gap. This CDR3 comprises 15 residues. The V gene's germline CDR1 is SGHNT and CDR2 YYREEE (reference sequence).

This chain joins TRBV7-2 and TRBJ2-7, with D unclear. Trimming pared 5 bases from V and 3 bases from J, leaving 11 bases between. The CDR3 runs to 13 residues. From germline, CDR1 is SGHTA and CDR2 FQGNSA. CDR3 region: CASSPERDYEQYF. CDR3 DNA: TGTGCCAGCAGCCCAGAGCGTGACTACGAGCAGTACTTC.

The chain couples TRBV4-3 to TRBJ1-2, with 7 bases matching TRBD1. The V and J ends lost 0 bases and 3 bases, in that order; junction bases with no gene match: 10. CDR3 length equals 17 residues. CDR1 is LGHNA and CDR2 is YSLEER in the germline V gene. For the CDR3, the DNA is TGCGCCAGCAGCCAAGATAATGGAGGGGGCGCGGACTATGGCTACACCTTC. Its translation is CASSQDNGGGADYGYTF.

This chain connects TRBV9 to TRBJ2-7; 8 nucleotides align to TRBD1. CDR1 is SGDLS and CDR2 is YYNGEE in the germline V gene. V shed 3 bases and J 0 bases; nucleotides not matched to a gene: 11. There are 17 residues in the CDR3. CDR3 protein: CASSATLGQESSYEQYF. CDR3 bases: TGTGCCAGCAGCGCGACGTTGGGACAGGAGAGCTCCTACGAGCAGTACTTC.

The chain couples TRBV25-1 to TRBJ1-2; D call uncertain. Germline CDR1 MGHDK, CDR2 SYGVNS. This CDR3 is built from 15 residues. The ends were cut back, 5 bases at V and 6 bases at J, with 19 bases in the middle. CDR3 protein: CASSPSGGLGDGYTF. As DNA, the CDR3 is TGTGCCAGCAGTCCCTCGGGAGGGCTTGGGGATGGCTACACCTTC.

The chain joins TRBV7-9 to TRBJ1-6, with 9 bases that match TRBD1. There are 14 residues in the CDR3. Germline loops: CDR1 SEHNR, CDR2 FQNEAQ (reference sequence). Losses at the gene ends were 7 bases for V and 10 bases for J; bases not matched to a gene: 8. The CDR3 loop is CASTWDRVSSPLHF. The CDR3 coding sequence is TGTGCCAGCACCTGGGACAGGGTGAGCTCACCCCTCCACTTT.

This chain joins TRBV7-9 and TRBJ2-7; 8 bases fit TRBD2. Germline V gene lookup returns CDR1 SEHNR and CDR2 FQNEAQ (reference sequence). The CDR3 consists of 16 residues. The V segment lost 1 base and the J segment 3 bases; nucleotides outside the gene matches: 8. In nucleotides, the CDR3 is TGTGCCAGCAGCTTAGTTATCGGGAGGGCCGTCTACGAGCAGTACTTC. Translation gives CASSLVIGRAVYEQYF.

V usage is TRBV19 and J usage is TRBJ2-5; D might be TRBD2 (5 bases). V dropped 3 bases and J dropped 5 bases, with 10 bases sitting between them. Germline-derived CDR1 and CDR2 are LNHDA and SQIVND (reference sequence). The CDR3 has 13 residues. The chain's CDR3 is CASSIAPGETQYF. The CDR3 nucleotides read TGTGCCAGTAGTATCGCCCCGGGGGAGACCCAGTACTTC.

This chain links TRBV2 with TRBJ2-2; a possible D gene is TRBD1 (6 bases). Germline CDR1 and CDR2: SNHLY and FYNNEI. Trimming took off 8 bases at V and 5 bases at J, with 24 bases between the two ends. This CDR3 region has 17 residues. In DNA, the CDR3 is TGTGCCAGCTGGATAGATAACAGGGCTAAGGGAACCGGGGAGCTGTTTTTT. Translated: CASWIDNRAKGTGELFF. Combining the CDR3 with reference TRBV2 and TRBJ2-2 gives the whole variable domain EPEVTQTPSHQVTQMGQEVILRCVPISNHLYFYWYRQILGQKVEFLVSFYNNEISEKSEIFDDQFSVERPDGSNFTLKIRSTKLEDSAMYFCASWIDNRAKGTGELFFGEGSRLTVL.

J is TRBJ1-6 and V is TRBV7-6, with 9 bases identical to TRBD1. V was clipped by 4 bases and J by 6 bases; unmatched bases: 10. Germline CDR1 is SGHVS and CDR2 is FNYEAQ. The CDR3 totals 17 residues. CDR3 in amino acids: CASSSQDRGVGNSPLHF. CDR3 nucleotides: TGTGCCAGCAGCTCCCAGGACAGGGGAGTAGGTAATTCACCCCTCCACTTT.

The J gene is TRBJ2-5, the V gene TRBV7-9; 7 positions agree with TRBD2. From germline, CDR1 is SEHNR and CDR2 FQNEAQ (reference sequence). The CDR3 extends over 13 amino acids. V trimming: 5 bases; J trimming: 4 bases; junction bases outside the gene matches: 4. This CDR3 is CASSPLAAETQYF. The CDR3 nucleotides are TGTGCCAGCAGCCCTCTAGCGGCAGAGACCCAGTACTTC.

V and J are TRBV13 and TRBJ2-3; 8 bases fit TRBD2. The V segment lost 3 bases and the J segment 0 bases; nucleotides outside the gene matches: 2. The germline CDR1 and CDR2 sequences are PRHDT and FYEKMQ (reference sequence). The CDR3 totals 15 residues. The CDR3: CASSFAGGSTDTQYF. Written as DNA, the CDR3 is TGTGCCAGCAGCTTCGCGGGAGGCAGCACAGATACGCAGTATTTT.

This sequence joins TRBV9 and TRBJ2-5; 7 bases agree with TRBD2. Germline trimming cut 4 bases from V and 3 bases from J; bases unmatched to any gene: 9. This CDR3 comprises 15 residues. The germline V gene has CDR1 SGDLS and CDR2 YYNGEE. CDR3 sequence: CASSPQAGREETQYF. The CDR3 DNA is TGTGCCAGCAGCCCACAAGCGGGACGAGAAGAGACCCAGTACTTC.

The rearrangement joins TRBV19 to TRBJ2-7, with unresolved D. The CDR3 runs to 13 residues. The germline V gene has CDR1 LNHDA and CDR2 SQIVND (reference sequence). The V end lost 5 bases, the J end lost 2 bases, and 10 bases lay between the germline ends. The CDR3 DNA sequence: TGTGCCAGTAGTCCGACACTTACCTACGAGCAGTACTTC. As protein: CASSPTLTYEQYF. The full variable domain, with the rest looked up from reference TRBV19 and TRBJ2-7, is DGGITQSPKYLFRKEGQNVTLSCEQNLNHDAMYWYRQDPGQGLRLIYYSQIVNDFQKGDIAEGYSVSREKKESFPLTVTSAQKNPTAFYLCASSPTLTYEQYFGPGTRLTVT.